The rows below give T cell receptor beta chains drawn from one sample of a study of blood T cell repertoires in COVID-19. This table comes from immunoSEQ multiplex PCR, and its TCRdb copy is limited to in-frame clones, with some not included. The data hold about 260,000 clones, with approximately 90% observed a single time. Source material: PBMCs or T cells enriched from blood (not recorded which). These receptors were obtained from a man aged 40-49 years who had been exposed to COVID-19. CDR3s include the opening cysteine and the closing phenylalanine or tryptophan. The D gene is left open where the match is weak. Not all rows give a size; the values are once, few, many and, for expanded clones, a class.

-	TRBV28	TRBJ2-2	-	CASRSGTYNTGELFF
-	TRBV25-1	TRBJ2-3	-	CASSELGGGGADTQYF
-	TRBV28	TRBJ1-5	-	CASSFTDSNQPQHF
-	TRBV7-9	TRBJ2-3	-	CASSLAGEPPDTQYF
-	TRBV7-9	TRBJ1-1	-	CASSLQGKNTEAFF
-	TRBV28	TRBJ1-1	-	CASSLGGLGTEAFF
TRBD1	TRBV4-1	TRBJ2-7	-	CASSQIRTGGDEQYF
-	TRBV19	TRBJ2-1	-	CASRLGQRLEQFF
TRBD1	TRBV19	TRBJ1-5	-	CASSKQGQGSRQPQHF
-	TRBV5-1	TRBJ1-2	-	CASSQGPGDYGYTF
TRBD1	TRBV19	TRBJ1-2	-	CASSTQGAGGYTF
TRBD1	TRBV27	TRBJ1-5	-	CASSLKGQGQYSNQPQHF
-	TRBV2	TRBJ2-3	once	CASSGLSARETTQYF
-	TRBV3-1/TRBV3-2	TRBJ2-2	-	CASSQAWGVRETGELFF
-	TRBV14	TRBJ1-1	-	CASSQVPGYAFF
-	TRBV5-4	TRBJ2-5	-	CASEDYGFPETQYF
-	TRBV27	TRBJ2-2	-	CASSLSQGSTGELFF